The 20 T cell receptor beta chains in this list originate from one sample, sequenced in a study of cytomegalovirus exposure and HLA in healthy donors. PCR used 60 Vbeta primers and 13 Jbeta primers. Sequenced by immunoSEQ multiplex PCR; TCRdb stores in-frame clones only, minus some. Among over 150,000 clones listed, roughly 80% were seen once. Sequencing used PBMCs. These TCRs come from a male donor in good health and CMV-seropositive.

This chain joins TRBV28 and TRBJ1-4; a weak D match, TRBD1 (5 bases). This CDR3 is 13 amino acids long. The germline V gene encodes CDR1 MDHEN and CDR2 SYDVKM. V was cut by 8 bases and J by 6 bases, with 13 bases left in between. In DNA form, the CDR3 reads TGTGCCAGCCTGGGGCGGTCGTATGAAAAACTGTTTTTT. Translation: CASLGRSYEKLFF.

This clone appeared a single time. J is TRBJ1-1 and V is TRBV19; D perhaps matches TRBD1 (6 bases). The germline CDR1 and CDR2 sequences are LNHDA and SQIVND (reference sequence). The CDR3 has 16 amino acids. Trimming removed 6 bases at V and 5 bases at J, with 22 bases between. The DNA of the CDR3 is TGTGCCAGTAGCAAAGGGTCGACAGGTAGGGGTACTGAAGCTTTCTTT. As protein: CASSKGSTGRGTEAFF.

This clone was picked up a small number of times. The chain recombines TRBV9 with TRBJ2-1; 11 bases are a match to TRBD2. This CDR3 is built from 16 residues. Germline V lookup: CDR1 SGDLS, CDR2 YYNGEE. The V and J ends lost 3 bases and 7 bases, in that order; junction bases with no gene match: 9. The CDR3 nucleotides are TGTGCCAGCAGCGCCCCCGGGACTAGCGGAATTAATGAGCAGTTCTTC. It yields the protein CASSAPGTSGINEQFF.

CDR3 in DNA: TGTGCCAGCTGGAACGAAGGACTTGCCCTAAATGAGCAGTTCTTC. Protein sequence: CASWNEGLALNEQFF. The J gene is TRBJ2-1, the V gene TRBV28; maybe TRBD2 (5 bases). Trimming stripped 8 bases from V and 7 bases from J, with 21 bases between. Germline CDR1 reads MDHEN; CDR2 reads SYDVKM. CDR3 length: 15 residues. The entire variable domain, with the rest obtained from reference TRBV28 and TRBJ2-1, is as follows: DVKVTQSSRYLVKRTGEKVFLECVQDMDHENMFWYRQDPGLGLRLIYFSYDVKMKEKGDIPEGYSVSREKKERFSLILESASTNQTSMYLCASWNEGLALNEQFFGPGTRLTVL.

The chain uses TRBV27 and TRBJ2-7, with 9 bases lining up with TRBD1. The germline V gene encodes CDR1 MNHEY and CDR2 SMNVEV (reference sequence). The CDR3 covers 15 residues. The V gene end was trimmed by 2 bases and the J gene end by 3 bases; junction bases not matched to a gene: 5. The CDR3 sequence: CASSLRDRVNYEQYF. For the CDR3, the DNA is TGTGCCAGCAGTTTACGGGACAGGGTGAACTACGAGCAGTACTTC.

The V gene is TRBV28, the J gene TRBJ1-1; tentatively, D is TRBD1 (6 bases). The CDR3 covers 16 residues. V shed 7 bases and J shed 6 bases, with 24 bases lying between them. Germline CDR1 and CDR2: MDHEN and SYDVKM. The CDR3 loop is CASTPHPGEPPSEAFF. The CDR3, as DNA: TGTGCCAGCACCCCCCATCCAGGGGAGCCACCGTCTGAAGCTTTCTTT.

The chain is built from TRBV2 and TRBJ2-2; TRBD1 is a possible D gene (6 bases). Trimming took off 8 bases at V and 0 bases at J, with 13 bases between the two ends. Germline CDR1 reads SNHLY; CDR2 reads FYNNEI. The length of the CDR3 is 15 residues. The CDR3 reads CASYGGSTNTGELFF. The CDR3 DNA reads TGTGCCAGCTATGGGGGCTCAACGAACACCGGGGAGCTGTTTTTT.

This clone was counted a few times. The CDR3 loop is CASSLVSGAGGNSPLHF. The CDR3 region has the DNA TGTGCCAGCAGCTTGGTGTCAGGGGCAGGGGGTAATTCACCCCTCCACTTT. The V and J genes are TRBV5-4 and TRBJ1-6; 7 bases line up with TRBD1. CDR3 length: 17 residues. V lost 0 bases and J lost 6; bases outside the gene matches: 9. Germline CDR1 and CDR2: SGHNT and YYREEE (reference sequence).

Only a few counts were recorded for this clone. This CDR3 is CASSVTGAEAFF. In DNA form, the CDR3 reads TGTGCCAGCAGCGTTACAGGGGCTGAAGCTTTCTTT. The rearrangement links TRBV9 to TRBJ1-1; 7 positions match TRBD1. Germline V CDR1 and CDR2: SGDLS, YYNGEE. V dropped 2 bases and J dropped 6; count of bases not matched to a gene: 1. The CDR3 has 12 amino acids.

The chain recombines TRBV5-1 with TRBJ1-2; no firm D call. The CDR3 has 13 residues. CDR1 and CDR2 from the germline V gene are SGHRS and YFSETQ. With 0 bases removed from V and 2 bases from J, the gap between germline ends came to 5 bases. The CDR3 loop is CASSLASNYGYTF. The DNA for the CDR3 is TGCGCCAGCAGCTTGGCCTCCAACTATGGCTACACCTTC.

V is TRBV5-6 and J is TRBJ2-7; possible D gene TRBD2, 6 bases. V shed 3 bases and J shed 3 bases, with 13 bases lying between them. This CDR3 spans 14 amino acids. Germline assignment: CDR1 SGHDT and CDR2 YYEEEE. The chain's CDR3 is CASSYLPEGYEQYF. DNA for the CDR3: TGTGCCAGCAGCTACCTCCCGGAGGGCTACGAGCAGTACTTC.

The table lists this clone with a count of one. The chain uses TRBV4-3 and TRBJ1-1; 7 bases are a match to TRBD1. CDR3 size: 16 residues. Germline V gene lookup returns CDR1 LGHNA and CDR2 YSLEER. J gave up 3 bases and V 0 bases, and 7 bases lay outside the gene matches. The DNA of the CDR3 is TGCGCCAGCAGCCAAGATCTGGGCAGGGGGGACACTGAAGCTTTCTTT. The encoded protein is CASSQDLGRGDTEAFF.

The chain has TRBV7-9 and TRBJ1-2, with D uncertain. CDR3 length: 12 residues. The germline V gene has CDR1 SEHNR and CDR2 FQNEAQ (reference sequence). Deletions cut 5 bases from V and 5 bases from J, with 9 bases between. Here the CDR3 reads CASSPQFYGYTF. The CDR3 coding sequence is TGTGCCAGCAGCCCGCAGTTTTATGGCTACACCTTC.

Notes on this clone: The junction and the germline gene differ at one end; a read error may be behind it. The J gene is TRBJ2-4, the V gene TRBV14; 7 nucleotides agree with TRBD1. This CDR3 contains 15 residues. Germline loops: CDR1 SGHDN, CDR2 FVKESK. CDR3 residues: CASSRQGSAKNSQYF. DNA of the CDR3: TGTGCCAGCAGCCGACAGGGTTCAGCCAAAAACAGTCAGTACTTC. The variable domain in full, completed from reference TRBV14 and TRBJ2-4, reads EAGVTQFPSHSVIEKGQTVTLRCDPISGHDNLYWYRRVMGKEIKFLLHFVKESKQDESGMPNNRFLAERTGGTYSTLKVQPAELEDSGVYFCASSRQGSAKNSQYFGAGTRLSVL.

This rearrangement joins TRBV18 to TRBJ2-3, with 9 positions matching TRBD2. The germline CDR1 and CDR2 sequences are KGHSH and LQKENI. V lost 5 bases to trimming and J lost 2 bases; unmatched junction nucleotides: 5. CDR3 length equals 15 residues. The CDR3 sequence is CASSYSGGYTDTQYF. The CDR3 DNA reads TGTGCCAGCTCATATAGCGGGGGCTACACAGATACGCAGTATTTT.

The chain recombines TRBV5-6 with TRBJ1-1, with TRBD1 identical over 7 bases. CDR3 size: 13 residues. Germline V gene sequence: CDR1 SGHDT, CDR2 YYEEEE. V trimming: 0 bases; J trimming: 7 bases; junction bases outside the gene matches: 3. The CDR3, as DNA: TGTGCCAGCAGCTTGGGGGACAGCCGTGAAGCTTTCTTT. As protein: CASSLGDSREAFF.

The chain joins TRBV6-1 to TRBJ1-4; D call uncertain. The germline V and J ends were trimmed by 4 bases and 3 bases, with 9 bases remaining between them. CDR1 is MNHNS, CDR2 SASEGT, per germline. This CDR3 has 14 residues. CDR3 protein: CASSVDTANEKLFF. The CDR3 region has the DNA TGTGCCAGCAGTGTAGACACTGCTAATGAAAAACTGTTTTTT.

V and J are TRBV7-8 and TRBJ1-4; tentative D call: TRBD1 (6 bases). This CDR3 has 14 residues. Germline V lookup: CDR1 SGHVS, CDR2 FQNEAQ. Trimming removed 6 bases from V and 10 bases from J, with 18 bases in between. CDR3 nucleotides: TGTGCCAGCAGGAAGGACAGTCGTGATGGAAAACTGTTTTTT. Residues: CASRKDSRDGKLFF.

This clone was observed once. The chain carries TRBV19 and TRBJ2-4; D is possibly TRBD2 (5 bases). Germline V gene data show CDR1 as LNHDA and CDR2 as SQIVND (reference sequence). The V end was cut by 4 bases, the J end by 0 bases, with 10 bases between. CDR3 length: 15 amino acids. The CDR3 sequence is CASSRTQLAKNIQYF. The DNA of the CDR3 is TGTGCCAGTAGTAGGACTCAACTAGCCAAAAACATTCAGTACTTC.

This clone was recorded once. The V and J genes are TRBV18 and TRBJ1-5; TRBD1 matches at 7 bases. The J segment lost 1 base and the V segment lost 5 bases, leaving 2 bases of the junction unmatched. The CDR3 sequence is 14 residues long. CDR1 and CDR2 from the germline V gene are KGHSH and LQKENI. CDR3 bases: TGTGCCAGCTCATTGGGACAGAGCAATCAGCCCCAGCATTTT. This sequence encodes CASSLGQSNQPQHF.